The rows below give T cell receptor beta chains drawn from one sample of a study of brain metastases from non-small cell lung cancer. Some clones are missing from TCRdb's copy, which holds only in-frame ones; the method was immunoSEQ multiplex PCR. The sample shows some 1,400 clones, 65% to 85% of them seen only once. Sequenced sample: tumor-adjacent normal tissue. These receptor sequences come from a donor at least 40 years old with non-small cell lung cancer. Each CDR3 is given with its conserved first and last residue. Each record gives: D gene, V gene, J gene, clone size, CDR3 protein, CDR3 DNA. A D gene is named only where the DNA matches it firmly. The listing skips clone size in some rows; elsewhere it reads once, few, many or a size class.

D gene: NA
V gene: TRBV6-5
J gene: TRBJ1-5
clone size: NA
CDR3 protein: CASSPLGRDGQPQHF
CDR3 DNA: TGTGCCAGCAGTCCGCTTGGGAGGGACGGGCAGCCCCAGCATTTT

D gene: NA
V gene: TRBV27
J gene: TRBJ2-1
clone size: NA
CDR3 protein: CASKARGTSYNEQFF
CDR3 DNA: TGTGCCAGCAAAGCCCGGGGGACATCCTACAATGAGCAGTTCTTC

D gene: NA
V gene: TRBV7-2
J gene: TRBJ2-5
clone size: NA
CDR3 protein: CASSVSPLVQETQYF
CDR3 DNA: TGTGCCAGCAGCGTAAGCCCACTAGTCCAAGAGACCCAGTACTTC

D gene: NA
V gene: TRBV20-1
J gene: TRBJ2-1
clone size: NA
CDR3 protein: CSAQYNSEQFF
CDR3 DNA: TGCAGTGCGCAATACAACAGTGAGCAGTTCTTC

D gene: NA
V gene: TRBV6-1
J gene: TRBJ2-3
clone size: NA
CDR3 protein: CASSEQVAYTDTQYF
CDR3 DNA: TGTGCCAGCAGTGAACAGGTGGCCTACACAGATACGCAGTATTTT

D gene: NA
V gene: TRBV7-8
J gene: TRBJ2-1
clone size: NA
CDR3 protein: CASSLDIGGYNEQFF
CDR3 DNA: TGTGCCAGCAGCTTAGATATAGGAGGGTACAATGAGCAGTTCTTC

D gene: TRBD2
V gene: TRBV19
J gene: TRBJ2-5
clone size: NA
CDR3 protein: CASSIQALANVETQYF
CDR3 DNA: TGTGCCAGTAGTATCCAAGCACTAGCGAATGTAGAGACCCAGTACTTC

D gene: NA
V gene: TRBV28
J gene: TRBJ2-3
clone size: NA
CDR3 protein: CASSSTGVVDTQYF
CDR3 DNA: TGTGCCAGCAGTTCAACGGGAGTGGTAGATACGCAGTATTTT

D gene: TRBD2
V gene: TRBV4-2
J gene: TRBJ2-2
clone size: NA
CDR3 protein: CASSRRLADTGELFF
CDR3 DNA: TGTGCCAGCAGCCGCCGACTAGCGGACACCGGGGAGCTGTTTTTT

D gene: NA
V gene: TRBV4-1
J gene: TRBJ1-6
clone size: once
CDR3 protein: CASSQDRALYNSPLHF
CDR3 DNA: TGCGCCAGCAGCCAAGATCGAGCTCTGTACAATTCACCCCTCCACTTT

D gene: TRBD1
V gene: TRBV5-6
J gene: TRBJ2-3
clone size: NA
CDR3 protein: CASSSPGGIKDTQYF
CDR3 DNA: TGTGCCAGCAGCTCCCCAGGGGGCATCAAGGATACGCAGTATTTT

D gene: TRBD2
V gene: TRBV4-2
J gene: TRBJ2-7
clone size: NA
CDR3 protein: CASSQDRTSGVGLEQYF
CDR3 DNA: TGTGCCAGCAGCCAAGATCGGACTAGCGGAGTGGGCCTCGAGCAGTACTTC

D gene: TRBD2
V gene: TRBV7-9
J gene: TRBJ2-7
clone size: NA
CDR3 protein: CASSLAGGTSSYEQYF
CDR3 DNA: TGTGCCAGCAGCTTGGCGGGCGGGACTAGTTCTTACGAGCAGTACTTC